A selection of T cell receptor beta chains follows, all from one sample in a study of cytomegalovirus exposure and HLA in healthy donors. Some clones are missing from TCRdb's copy, which holds only in-frame ones; the method was immunoSEQ multiplex PCR. Of 140,000 to 150,000 clones listed, about 72% were seen once; the top ten hold roughly 4%. Input material: PBMCs. The receptor source for this set is a man in his fifties or sixties in good health and CMV-seronegative. Both conserved end residues are part of each CDR3. D genes are given only for firm matches. Rows may omit the clone size; those that give it use once, few, many or a size class.

clone size | J gene | D gene | V gene | CDR3 DNA | CDR3 protein
few | TRBJ1-5 | TRBD1 | TRBV28 | TGTGCCAGCGCTACAGGGGGCAACAATCAGCCCCAGCATTTT | CASATGGNNQPQHF
- | TRBJ2-7 | - | TRBV15 | TGTGCCACCAGCAGGGGGGGATCCAGCTCCTACGAGCAGTACTTC | CATSRGGSSSYEQYF
- | TRBJ2-1 | TRBD1 | TRBV29-1 | TGCAGCGTTTCAATGATCACAGGGGCGCGTGAGCAGTTCTTC | CSVSMITGAREQFF
- | TRBJ1-2 | - | TRBV10-1 | TGCGCCAGCAGTAGAGTCGGCTACACCTTC | CASSRVGYTF
- | TRBJ1-5 | - | TRBV28 | TGTGCCAGCAGTTTCCCGCCCAGACAACTCAATCAGCCCCAGCATTTT | CASSFPPRQLNQPQHF
- | TRBJ2-3 | TRBD1 | TRBV5-8 | TGTGCCAGCAGTGACAGGGTCGGAACAGATACGCAGTATTTT | CASSDRVGTDTQYF
- | TRBJ2-2 | TRBD2 | TRBV5-4 | TGTGCCAGCAGCCCGAGGGGAGCGGGAGTTTTCGCCGGGGAGCTGTTTTTT | CASSPRGAGVFAGELFF
- | TRBJ1-4 | - | TRBV4-3 | TGCGCCAGCAGCCCCCAGGGTGATGATGAAAAACTGTTTTTT | CASSPQGDDEKLFF
few | TRBJ2-3 | TRBD2 | TRBV7-2 | TGTGCCAGCAGCAGGACTAGCGCAGATACGCAGTATTTT | CASSRTSADTQYF
- | TRBJ2-2 | - | TRBV28 | TGTGCCACCCACAGGGGAGGAACCGGGGAGCTGTTTTTT | CATHRGGTGELFF
- | TRBJ2-6 | - | TRBV5-1 | TGCGCCAGCATCGGACAAACTGGGGCCAACGTCCTGACTTTC | CASIGQTGANVLTF
- | TRBJ2-3 | - | TRBV5-6 | TGTGCCAGCAGGGAGGAGAATACGCAGTATTTT | CASREENTQYF
few | TRBJ1-4 | TRBD1 | TRBV5-1 | TGCGCCAGCCAACTGTGGGGACAGGGTTTTTCCTCAACTAATGAAAAACTGTTTTTT | CASQLWGQGFSSTNEKLFF
few | TRBJ1-1 | TRBD1 | TRBV6-1 | TGTGCCAGCAGTCAATACGGACAGGGCGGTGAAGCTTTCTTT | CASSQYGQGGEAFF
- | TRBJ1-1 | TRBD1 | TRBV7-9 | TGTGCCAGCAGCTTCATGGGAGGACAGGGTGGGGAGGCTTTCTTT | CASSFMGGQGGEAFF
- | TRBJ1-5 | - | TRBV19 | TGTGCCAGTAGTACCCCGGACAGTAACAATCAGCCCCAGCATTTT | CASSTPDSNNQPQHF
- | TRBJ2-7 | TRBD1 | TRBV6-1 | TGTGCCAGCAGGGGGACAGCCTACGAGCAGTACTTC | CASRGTAYEQYF
- | TRBJ2-7 | TRBD2 | TRBV25-1 | TGTGCCAGCAGTGGACTAGCGGGCTACGAGCAGTACTTC | CASSGLAGYEQYF
- | TRBJ2-2 | TRBD2 | TRBV5-1 | TGCGCCAGCAGCTTGCCTAGCGGGAGGTCGACCGGGGAGCTGTTTTTT | CASSLPSGRSTGELFF
few | TRBJ1-4 | - | TRBV4-3 | TGCGCCAGCAGCCAAGAAGCAGGGTGGGGAAAACTGTTTTTT | CASSQEAGWGKLFF
- | TRBJ1-5 | TRBD1 | TRBV28 | TGTGCCAGCAGTTTGGACAGGCTAAATCAGCCCCAGCATTTT | CASSLDRLNQPQHF
- | TRBJ2-2 | TRBD2 | TRBV7-3 | TGTGCCAGCAGTTCTGGCCCGGGACTAGCGGGAGAACGGGGCGGGGAGCTGTTTTTT | CASSSGPGLAGERGGELFF
- | TRBJ1-5 | - | TRBV19 | TGTGCCAGTAGCCGGGGGGAGGATAATCAGCCCCAGCATTTT | CASSRGEDNQPQHF